The 18 T cell receptor beta chains below come from one sample, sequenced in a study of shared clonotypes between healthy human individuals. Produced via immunoSEQ multiplex PCR; TCRdb's table is partial and in-frame only. The profile shows around 2.1 million clones, more than 85% of them singletons. Naivety among CD8 cells was defined by CD45RO negativity and positive CCR7 selection, thereby excluding terminally differentiated effector memory CD45RA+ cells. Material: naive CD8+ T cells from PBMCs. These receptors all stem from a man aged 18 to 30 in good health. Some clones in this sample may be carry-over from other donors' samples.

This clone was picked up one time. The chain has TRBV27 and TRBJ2-5; the D is unclear. The CDR3 totals 16 residues. The V gene's germline CDR1 is MNHEY and CDR2 SMNVEV (reference sequence). V shed 3 bases and J shed 5 bases, with 19 bases lying between them. CDR3 protein: CASSFRNVLGRETQYF. CDR3 nucleotides: TGTGCCAGCAGTTTTAGGAATGTATTGGGCCGCGAGACCCAGTACTTC.

V gene TRBV9 combines with J gene TRBJ1-4; the D gene is possibly TRBD1 (5 bases). V lost 3 bases, J lost 7 bases, and 13 bases lay in between. This CDR3 region has 14 residues. CDR1 and CDR2 (germline): SGDLS, YYNGEE. The CDR3 protein is CASSDGTQGEKLFF. CDR3 bases: TGTGCCAGCAGCGACGGGACTCAGGGTGAAAAACTGTTTTTT.

The CDR3: CASSFGSGGTDTQYF. The CDR3 nucleotides are TGTGCCAGCAGTTTCGGGTCAGGAGGCACAGATACGCAGTATTTT. The genes are TRBV27 and TRBJ2-3; D not certain. CDR3 length: 15 amino acids. The ends were cut back, 3 bases at V and 1 base at J, with 11 bases in the middle. The germline V gene has CDR1 MNHEY and CDR2 SMNVEV (reference sequence).

This chain joins TRBV6-5 and TRBJ2-7; no clear D gene. Germline V lookup: CDR1 MNHEY, CDR2 SVGAGI. Between the trimmed V and J ends, which lost 2 bases and 2 bases, there was a span of 13 bases. CDR3 length: 15 residues. The CDR3 nucleotides are TGTGCCAGCAGTTACGCTCACGGAAGAACCTACGAGCAGTACTTC. Translation gives CASSYAHGRTYEQYF.

This sequence joins TRBV6-1 and TRBJ2-2, with 7 bases lining up with TRBD2. The CDR3 has 18 residues. Germline CDR1 and CDR2: MNHNS and SASEGT. The junction had 12 bases not matched to a gene; V was cut back by 2 bases and J by 3 bases. The DNA of the CDR3 is TGTGCCAGCAGTGAATGGGTTGGCGGGAGACTCGACACCGGGGAGCTGTTTTTT. The encoded protein is CASSEWVGGRLDTGELFF.

This chain uses TRBV9 with TRBJ2-7, with a tentative D call TRBD2 (6 bases). Germline V lookup: CDR1 SGDLS, CDR2 YYNGEE. Trimming removed 3 bases at V and 5 bases at J, with 12 bases between. The CDR3 runs 13 residues. DNA for the CDR3: TGTGCCAGCAGCGAGACGGGGGTCAACGAGCAGTACTTC. As protein: CASSETGVNEQYF.

The chain joins TRBV4-2 to TRBJ1-1; tentative D call: TRBD1 (5 bases). Trimming left V 2 bases short and J 4 bases short, with 8 bases between. This CDR3 has 13 amino acids. Germline V gives CDR1 LGHNA, CDR2 YNFKEQ. CDR3 coding DNA: TGTGCCAGCAGCCAAATAGACAGCACTGAAGCTTTCTTT. Protein sequence: CASSQIDSTEAFF.

The chain uses TRBV7-9 and TRBJ2-7; TRBD2 matches at 10 bases. The CDR3 consists of 14 residues. Germline loops: CDR1 SEHNR, CDR2 FQNEAQ (reference sequence). The V and J ends lost 4 bases and 3 bases, in that order; junction bases with no gene match: 3. This chain's CDR3 is CASSSRTSGYEQYF. In nucleotides, the CDR3 is TGTGCCAGCAGCTCAAGGACTAGCGGCTACGAGCAGTACTTC.

This chain links TRBV4-1 with TRBJ1-5, with a possible D match to TRBD1 (6 bases). This CDR3 spans 15 amino acids. V dropped 0 bases and J dropped 6 bases, with 12 bases sitting between them. Germline values: CDR1 MGHRA, CDR2 YSYEKL. CDR3 sequence: CASSQDPGDGQPQHF. CDR3 DNA sequence: TGCGCCAGCAGCCAAGATCCAGGGGACGGTCAGCCCCAGCATTTT.

This clone was seen a single time. The chain recombines TRBV5-1 with TRBJ1-1, with TRBD1 identical over 8 bases. CDR1 is SGHRS, CDR2 YFSETQ, per germline. The CDR3 runs 17 residues. J gave up 4 bases and V 7 bases, and 18 bases lay outside the gene matches. CDR3 sequence reads: CASFLGDRGSLRTEAFF. The CDR3, as DNA: TGCGCCAGCTTCCTGGGAGACAGGGGTTCTTTGCGCACTGAAGCTTTCTTT.

The chain has TRBV2 and TRBJ2-5; tentatively, D is TRBD2 (5 bases). The V end lost 4 bases, the J end lost 2 bases, and 11 bases lay between the germline ends. The CDR3 covers 14 residues. Germline loops: CDR1 SNHLY, CDR2 FYNNEI. The CDR3 nucleotides are TGTGCCAGCAGTGTATGGACTGAACAAGAGACCCAGTACTTC. Protein: CASSVWTEQETQYF.

V and J are TRBV2 and TRBJ2-7; 16 bases are a match to TRBD2. This CDR3 is 18 amino acids long. The germline V gene has CDR1 SNHLY and CDR2 FYNNEI. V shed 6 bases and J 3 bases; nucleotides not matched to a gene: 11. CDR3 DNA: TGTGCCAGCAGATCCGGGACTAGCGGGAGGGCCGTTGTCTACGAGCAGTACTTC. Translation: CASRSGTSGRAVVYEQYF.

V is TRBV27 and J is TRBJ2-1; no firm D call. The CDR3 is made up of 13 amino acids. Germline V gene data show CDR1 as MNHEY and CDR2 as SMNVEV (reference sequence). V was clipped by 1 base and J by 8 bases, with 9 bases between them. The CDR3 region has the DNA TGTGCCAGCAGTTTATTAATCGGCTATGAGCAGTTCTTC. This gives the protein CASSLLIGYEQFF.

The rearrangement uses TRBV5-1 and TRBJ2-2; weak D call: TRBD2 (6 bases). This CDR3 comprises 15 residues. Germline V gene data show CDR1 as SGHRS and CDR2 as YFSETQ. V lost 1 base, J lost 7 bases, and 14 bases lay in between. The CDR3 sequence is CASSLFSQEGGELFF. The CDR3 nucleotides read TGCGCCAGCAGCTTGTTTTCACAGGAGGGCGGGGAGCTGTTTTTT.

The chain has TRBV9 and TRBJ1-1; 8 bases are a match to TRBD1. V was clipped by 4 bases and J by 5 bases; unmatched bases: 10. The CDR3 consists of 15 residues. CDR1 SGDLS and CDR2 YYNGEE come from the germline V gene. CDR3 DNA: TGTGCCAGCAGCCCCCAGACAGGGGATGGGACTGAAGCTTTCTTT. As protein: CASSPQTGDGTEAFF.

The rearrangement joins TRBV28 to TRBJ2-5, with D possibly being TRBD1 or TRBD2 (5 bases each). V lost 6 bases to trimming and J lost 7 bases, with 15 bases between them. The CDR3 extends over 13 amino acids. CDR1 is MDHEN and CDR2 is SYDVKM in the germline V gene. DNA for the CDR3: TGTGCCAGCAGCATGGCCGGTGGGGGGACCCAGTACTTC. Translation: CASSMAGGGTQYF.

This rearrangement joins TRBV28 to TRBJ2-1; 14 nucleotides align to TRBD2. From germline, CDR1 is MDHEN and CDR2 SYDVKM. The CDR3 has 15 amino acids. The V gene end was trimmed by 6 bases and the J gene end by 7 bases; junction bases not matched to a gene: 5. CDR3 nucleotide sequence: TGTGCCAGCAGACCCAGACTAGCGGGAGGGAATGAGCAGTTCTTC. Translated, it gives CASRPRLAGGNEQFF. Based on the CDR3 plus reference TRBV28 and TRBJ2-1, the full variable domain is DVKVTQSSRYLVKRTGEKVFLECVQDMDHENMFWYRQDPGLGLRLIYFSYDVKMKEKGDIPEGYSVSREKKERFSLILESASTNQTSMYLCASRPRLAGGNEQFFGPGTRLTVL.

This chain links TRBV30 with TRBJ2-7, with 8 positions matching TRBD1. The length of the CDR3 is 13 residues. The J segment lost 5 bases and the V segment lost 4 bases, leaving 7 bases of the junction unmatched. The germline V gene encodes CDR1 GTSNPN and CDR2 SVGIG (reference sequence). The DNA for the CDR3 is TGTGCCTGGAAGGAGGACAGGGTCCACGAGCAGTACTTC. It yields the protein CAWKEDRVHEQYF.